This T cell receptor (beta chain) originates from a study of blood T cell repertoires in COVID-19. Assay: immunoSEQ multiplex PCR; the TCRdb copy retains only in-frame clones and omits some. Here the sample spans some 260,000 clones, 80% to 90% being singletons. The V and J ends lost 1 base and 6 bases, in that order; junction bases with no gene match: 8. CDR1 and CDR2 (germline): LGHNA, YSLEER. The CDR3 is made up of 16 amino acids. This receptor was taken from a man aged 35 to 55 who had recovered from COVID-19. Sample: PBMCs or T cells enriched from blood (not recorded which). The chain recombines TRBV4-3 with TRBJ2-1; 8 bases are shared with TRBD1. CDR3 sequence reads: CASSQADPGTGNEQFF. In nucleotides, the CDR3 is TGCGCCAGCAGCCAAGCGGACCCCGGGACAGGCAATGAGCAGTTCTTC.